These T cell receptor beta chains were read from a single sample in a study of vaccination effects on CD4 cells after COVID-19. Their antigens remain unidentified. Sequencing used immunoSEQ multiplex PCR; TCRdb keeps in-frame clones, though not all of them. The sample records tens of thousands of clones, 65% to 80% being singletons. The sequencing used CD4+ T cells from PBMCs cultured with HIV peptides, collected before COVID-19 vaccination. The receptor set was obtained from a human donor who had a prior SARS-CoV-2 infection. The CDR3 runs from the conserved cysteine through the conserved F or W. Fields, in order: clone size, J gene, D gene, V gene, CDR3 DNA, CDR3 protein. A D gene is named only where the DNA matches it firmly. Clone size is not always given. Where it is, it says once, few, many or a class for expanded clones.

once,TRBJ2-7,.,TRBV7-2,TGTGCCAGCAGCGAAGCTGGGGAGCAGTACTTC,CASSEAGEQYF
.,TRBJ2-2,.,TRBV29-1,TGCAGCGCCGGAACAGGGCTCACCGGGGAGCTGTTTTTT,CSAGTGLTGELFF
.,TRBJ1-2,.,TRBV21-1,TGTGCCAGCAGCAAAAGACGAACAGGGTGGGGAATCTATGGCTACACCTTC,CASSKRRTGWGIYGYTF
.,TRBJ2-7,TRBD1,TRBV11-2,TGTGCCAGCAGCTTAGATTATAGGGGGCCCTACGAGCAGTACTTC,CASSLDYRGPYEQYF
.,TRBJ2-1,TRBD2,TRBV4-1,TGCGCCAGCAGCCAGCGTATTGCGGGGGGGTTTAGCTCCTACAATGAGCAGTTCTTC,CASSQRIAGGFSSYNEQFF
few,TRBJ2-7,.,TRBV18,TGTGCCAGCTCACCCTGGTTCGGCGGAATCTACGAGCAGTACTTC,CASSPWFGGIYEQYF
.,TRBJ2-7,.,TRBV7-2,TGTGCCAGCAGCTTCTTTGGGGGGCCACTAACCAACTACGAGCAGTACTTC,CASSFFGGPLTNYEQYF
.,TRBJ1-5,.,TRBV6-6,TGTGCCAGCAGTTTGGGCAATCAGCCCCAGCATTTT,CASSLGNQPQHF
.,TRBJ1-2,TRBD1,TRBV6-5,TGTGCCAGCATGGGAGGGGGCACCCACTATGGCTACACCTTC,CASMGGGTHYGYTF
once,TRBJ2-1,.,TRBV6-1,TGTGCCAGCAGTGAAGGGAGTTTAAGCTACAATGAGCAGTTCTTC,CASSEGSLSYNEQFF
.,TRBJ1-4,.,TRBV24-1,TGTGCCACCAGTGACGGAAATAATGAAAAACTGTTTTTT,CATSDGNNEKLFF
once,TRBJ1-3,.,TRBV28,TGTGCCAGCAGTTCGGTCGGGGTTTCTGGAAACACCATATATTTT,CASSSVGVSGNTIYF
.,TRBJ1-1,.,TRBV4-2,TGTGCCAGCAGCCCCGATCGGTCGAACACTGAAGCTTTCTTT,CASSPDRSNTEAFF
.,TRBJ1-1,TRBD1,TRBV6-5,TGTGCCAGCAGAGTAACAGGGGGCCAAACTGAAGCTTTCTTT,CASRVTGGQTEAFF
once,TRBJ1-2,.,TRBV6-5,TGTGCCAGCCTGGGGGGGCGCGGTAGTGGCTACACCTTC,CASLGGRGSGYTF
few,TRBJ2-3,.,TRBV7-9,TGTGCCAGCAGCTTAGAAGGTGCGCAGTATTTT,CASSLEGAQYF
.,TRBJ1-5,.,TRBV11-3,TGTGCCAGCAGCTTATGGAGTAGCAATCAGCCCCAGCATTTT,CASSLWSSNQPQHF
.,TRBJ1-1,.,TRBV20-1,TGCAGTGCTAGATATCCCTCAGATCCTTTCTTT,CSARYPSDPFF
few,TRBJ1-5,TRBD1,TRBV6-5,TGTGCCAGCAGTCCCGGGACAGGGGAAAACCAGCCCCAGCATTTT,CASSPGTGENQPQHF